This TCR beta chain appears in the sequencing data of a study of post-analysis software for immune sequencing data. Study-wide results and limits: Controls showed significantly higher normalized Chao1 diversity than did multiple sclerosis patients. Among four or five TRBV segments more frequent in patients than controls were TRBV5-6, TRBV5-1 and TRBV20-1.

The TCR beta cDNA libraries contained unique molecular identifiers. TCRdb reanalysed the PCR reads using MiXCR and keeps one entry per CDR3 protein. Of a few hundred thousand distinct CDR3 sequences listed, around 37% are singletons. Germline V gene lookup returns CDR1 LGHDT and CDR2 YNNKEL (reference sequence). The CDR3 runs 15 residues. This clonotype was detected once. Its antigen remains unknown. An end of the junction does not agree with germline; a read error may underlie this. This clonotype was sampled from a girl between 10 and 17 years old with multiple sclerosis. The sample comprised blood. The chain has TRBV3-1 and TRBJ2-6; 9 bases map to TRBD1. The CDR3 bases are TGTGCCAGCAGCCTACAGGGGGCTGGGGCCAACGTCCCGACTTTC. Protein: CASSLQGAGANVPTF.